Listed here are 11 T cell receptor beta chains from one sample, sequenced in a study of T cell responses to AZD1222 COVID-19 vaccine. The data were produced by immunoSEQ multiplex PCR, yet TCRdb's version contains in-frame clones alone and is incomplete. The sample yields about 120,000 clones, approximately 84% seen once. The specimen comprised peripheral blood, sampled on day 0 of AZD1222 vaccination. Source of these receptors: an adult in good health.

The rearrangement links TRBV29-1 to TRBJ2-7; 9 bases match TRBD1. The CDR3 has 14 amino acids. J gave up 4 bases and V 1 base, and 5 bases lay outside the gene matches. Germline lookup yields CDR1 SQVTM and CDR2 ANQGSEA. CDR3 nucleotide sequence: TGCAGCGTTGAAGGGGGACAGGGTCTTTACGAGCAGTACTTC. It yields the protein CSVEGGQGLYEQYF.

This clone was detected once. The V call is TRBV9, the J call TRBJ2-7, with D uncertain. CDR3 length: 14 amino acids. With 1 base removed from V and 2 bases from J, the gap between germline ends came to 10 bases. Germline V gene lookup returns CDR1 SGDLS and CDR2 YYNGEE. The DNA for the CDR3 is TGTGCCAGCAGCGTAACTTCGAGGACCTACGAGCAGTACTTC. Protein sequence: CASSVTSRTYEQYF.

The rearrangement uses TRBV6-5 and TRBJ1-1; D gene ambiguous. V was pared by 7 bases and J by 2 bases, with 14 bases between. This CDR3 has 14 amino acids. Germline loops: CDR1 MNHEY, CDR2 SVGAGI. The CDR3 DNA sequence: TGTGCCAGCACCCTTCGCCCCCTTAACACTGAAGCTTTCTTT. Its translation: CASTLRPLNTEAFF.

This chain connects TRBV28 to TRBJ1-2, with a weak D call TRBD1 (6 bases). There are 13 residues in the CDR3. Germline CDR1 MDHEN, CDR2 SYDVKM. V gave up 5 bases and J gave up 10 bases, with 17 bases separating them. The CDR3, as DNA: TGTGCCAGCAGTCCCGCCGGGACAAACTCCTACACCTTC. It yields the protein CASSPAGTNSYTF.

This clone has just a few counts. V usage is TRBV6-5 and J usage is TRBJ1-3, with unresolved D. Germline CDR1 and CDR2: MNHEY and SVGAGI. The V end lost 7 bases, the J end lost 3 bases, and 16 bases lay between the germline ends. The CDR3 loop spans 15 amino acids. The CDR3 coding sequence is TGTGCCAGCACCAAAAACCCGGGAGGTGGAAACACCATATATTTT. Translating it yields CASTKNPGGGNTIYF.

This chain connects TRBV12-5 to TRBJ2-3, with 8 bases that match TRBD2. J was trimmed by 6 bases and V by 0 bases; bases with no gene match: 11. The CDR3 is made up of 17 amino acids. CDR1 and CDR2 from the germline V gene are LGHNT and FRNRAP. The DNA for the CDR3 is TGTGCTAGTGGTTTGGTACGGGGGGGACTCCTTGGGGATACGCAGTATTTT. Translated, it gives CASGLVRGGLLGDTQYF.

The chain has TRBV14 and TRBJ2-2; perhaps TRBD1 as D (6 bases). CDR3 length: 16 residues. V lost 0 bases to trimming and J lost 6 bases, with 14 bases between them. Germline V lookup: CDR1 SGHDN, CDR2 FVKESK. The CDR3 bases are TGTGCCAGCAGCCAAGATCCTCTGGGGGCCGCCGGGGAGCTGTTTTTT. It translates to CASSQDPLGAAGELFF.

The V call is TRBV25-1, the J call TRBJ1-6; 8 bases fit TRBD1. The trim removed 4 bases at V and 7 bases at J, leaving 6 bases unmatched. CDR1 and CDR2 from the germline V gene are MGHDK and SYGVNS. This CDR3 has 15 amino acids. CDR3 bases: TGTGCCAGCAGTGGGCCGACAGGGGTGAATTCACCCCTCCACTTT. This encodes CASSGPTGVNSPLHF.

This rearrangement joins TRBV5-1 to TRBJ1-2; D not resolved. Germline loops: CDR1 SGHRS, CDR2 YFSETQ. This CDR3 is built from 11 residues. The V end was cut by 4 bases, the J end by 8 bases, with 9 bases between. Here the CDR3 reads CASSASGGYTF. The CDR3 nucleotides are TGCGCCAGCAGCGCGTCAGGCGGCTACACCTTC. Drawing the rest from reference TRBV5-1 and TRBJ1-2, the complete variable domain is KAGVTQTPRYLIKTRGQQVTLSCSPISGHRSVSWYQQTPGQGLQFLFEYFSETQRNKGNFPGRFSGRQFSNSRSEMNVSTLELGDSALYLCASSASGGYTFGSGTRLTVV.

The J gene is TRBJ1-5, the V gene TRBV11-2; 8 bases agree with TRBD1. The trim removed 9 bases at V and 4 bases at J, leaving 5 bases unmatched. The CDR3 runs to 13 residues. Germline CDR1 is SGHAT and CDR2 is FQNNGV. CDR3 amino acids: CASTDRGNQPQHF. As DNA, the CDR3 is TGTGCCAGTACTGACAGGGGAAATCAGCCCCAGCATTTT.

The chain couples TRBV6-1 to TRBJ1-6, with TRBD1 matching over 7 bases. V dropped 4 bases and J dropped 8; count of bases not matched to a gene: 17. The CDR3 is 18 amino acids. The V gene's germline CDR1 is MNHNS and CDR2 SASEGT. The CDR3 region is CASSGAGGGEARDSPLHF. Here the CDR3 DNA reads TGTGCCAGCAGTGGGGCAGGGGGGGGAGAGGCTCGAGATTCACCCCTCCACTTT.